These 22 T cell receptor beta chains were sequenced from one sample in a study of OX40 agonist ivuxolimab in advanced cancers. Libraries were prepared by immunoSEQ multiplex PCR; TCRdb keeps only in-frame clonotypes and omits some of them. Seen here are about 31,000 clones, around 87% observed once, and the top ten hold roughly 25%. Sample: CD4+ or CD8+ T cells sorted from blood, taken in a trial of the OX40 agonist ivuxolimab. All receptors come from an adult with an advanced solid tumor such as melanoma, head and neck, liver or kidney cancer.

The rearrangement uses TRBV28 and TRBJ2-7, with a possible D match to TRBD1 (5 bases). The CDR3 is 12 residues long. Trimming took 3 bases from V and 2 from J, leaving 5 bases between them. Germline lookup yields CDR1 MDHEN and CDR2 SYDVKM. The CDR3 bases are TGTGCCAGCAGTTTGACAGCCTACGAGCAGTACTTC. Its protein is CASSLTAYEQYF.

The rearrangement links TRBV19 to TRBJ1-2, with D possibly being TRBD1 (6 bases). The CDR3 totals 14 residues. V lost 4 bases to trimming and J lost 4 bases, with 13 bases between them. The germline V gene encodes CDR1 LNHDA and CDR2 SQIVND (reference sequence). The CDR3 region has the DNA TGTGCCAGTAGTACGCTACAGGGAACCTATGGCTACACCTTC. This sequence encodes CASSTLQGTYGYTF.

This chain connects TRBV16 to TRBJ2-1; tentative D call: TRBD2 (5 bases). CDR3 size: 12 residues. CDR1 and CDR2 (germline): KGHSY, FQNENV. V lost 4 bases, J lost 6 bases, and 7 bases lay in between. The CDR3 DNA reads TGTGCCAGCAGCCTCGGGATCAATGAGCAGTTCTTC. The encoded protein is CASSLGINEQFF.

The rearrangement links TRBV29-1 to TRBJ1-3; the D is unclear. Trimming removed 6 bases from V and 0 bases from J, with 9 bases in between. Germline CDR1 reads SQVTM; CDR2 reads ANQGSEA. The CDR3 contains 13 residues. The CDR3: CSVAPGSGNTIYF. In nucleotides, the CDR3 is TGCAGCGTGGCGCCAGGCTCTGGAAACACCATATATTTT.

This sequence joins TRBV5-4 and TRBJ2-1; 13 nucleotides align to TRBD2. Germline V gene sequence: CDR1 SGHNT, CDR2 YYREEE (reference sequence). After removal of 0 bases from V and 8 bases from J, the junction contained 2 bases not matched to a gene. The CDR3 sequence is 15 residues long. Here the CDR3 reads CASSLGGLAGDEQFF. The CDR3 DNA reads TGTGCCAGCAGCTTGGGCGGACTAGCGGGAGATGAGCAGTTCTTC.

The chain links TRBV23-1 to TRBJ2-1, with 9 bases identical to TRBD2. TRBV23-1 is given ORF status, its function remaining uncertain. V trimming: 2 bases; J trimming: 2 bases; junction bases outside the gene matches: 4. The CDR3 length is 16 residues. CDR3 amino acids: CASSQGTSCAYNEQFF. The CDR3 DNA follows: TGCGCCAGCAGTCAAGGGACTAGCTGCGCCTACAATGAGCAGTTCTTC.

The rearrangement uses TRBV15 and TRBJ2-3; D is possibly TRBD2 (5 bases). This CDR3 spans 15 amino acids. Deletions cut 0 bases from V and 6 bases from J, with 13 bases between. CDR1 and CDR2 (germline): LNHNV, YYDKDF (reference sequence). DNA for the CDR3: TGTGCCACCAGCAGAGATAGGCGGGCCTCGGATACGCAGTATTTT. Amino acids: CATSRDRRASDTQYF.

This sequence joins TRBV29-1 and TRBJ2-1; 10 nucleotides match TRBD1. The CDR3 runs to 15 residues. V dropped 6 bases and J dropped 5; count of bases not matched to a gene: 10. Germline V lookup: CDR1 SQVTM, CDR2 ANQGSEA. The CDR3 is CSVRSRQGADNEQFF. CDR3 nucleotides: TGCAGCGTGCGAAGCCGACAGGGGGCCGACAATGAGCAGTTCTTC.

The V gene is TRBV6-1, the J gene TRBJ2-6; D remains unclear. The length of the CDR3 is 14 residues. The germline V gene encodes CDR1 MNHNS and CDR2 SASEGT. Trimming pared 5 bases from V and 0 bases from J, leaving 5 bases between. DNA of the CDR3: TGTGCCAGCAGTCACGACTCTGGGGCCAACGTCCTGACTTTC. As protein: CASSHDSGANVLTF.

The chain is built from TRBV6-4 and TRBJ2-3; TRBD2 is a possible D gene (6 bases). Trimming cost V 4 bases and J 1 base, with 12 bases left between them. Germline V lookup: CDR1 MRHNA, CDR2 SNTAGT. This CDR3 spans 15 amino acids. The CDR3 DNA is TGTGCCAGCAGTGTTGGGGTAGCGGGCACAGATACGCAGTATTTT. It yields the protein CASSVGVAGTDTQYF.

The J gene is TRBJ2-1, the V gene TRBV2; perhaps TRBD1 as D (5 bases). CDR3 length: 14 residues. The germline gives CDR1 SNHLY, CDR2 FYNNEI. V was trimmed by 6 bases and J by 0 bases, leaving 9 bases between them. In DNA form, the CDR3 reads TGTGCCAGCAGATCAGGGATCTCCTACAATGAGCAGTTCTTC. Amino acid sequence: CASRSGISYNEQFF.

The chain links TRBV29-1 to TRBJ2-2, with TRBD2 matching 11 bases. CDR3 length: 16 residues. The germline CDR1 and CDR2 sequences are SQVTM and ANQGSEA. The junction had 5 bases not matched to a gene; V was cut back by 4 bases and J by 1 base. The CDR3 coding sequence is TGCAGCGTTGCGACTAGCGGGATGTTGAACACCGGGGAGCTGTTTTTT. Translation gives CSVATSGMLNTGELFF.

This clone is a singleton in its sample. The CDR3 sequence is CASTGTGSYQPQHF. The CDR3 nucleotides read TGTGCCAGCACTGGGACAGGGAGCTATCAGCCCCAGCATTTT. The chain links TRBV6-5 to TRBJ1-5, with 9 bases lining up with TRBD1. Germline values: CDR1 MNHEY, CDR2 SVGAGI. The CDR3 totals 14 residues. V shed 7 bases, J shed 5 bases, and the junction held 6 bases outside the gene matches.

This rearrangement joins TRBV28 to TRBJ2-3; 8 bases align to TRBD2. Trimming took 5 bases from V and 3 from J; bases not matched to a gene: 7. CDR1 and CDR2 (germline): MDHEN, SYDVKM. This CDR3 has 15 residues. CDR3 DNA sequence: TGTGCCAGCAGTCCTCCGGGACTAGTGACAGATACGCAGTATTTT. It encodes CASSPPGLVTDTQYF.

The J gene is TRBJ2-7, the V gene TRBV5-8, with TRBD1 matching over 7 bases. CDR1 and CDR2 (germline): SGHTS, YDEGEE. This CDR3 contains 14 residues. The trim removed 4 bases at V and 1 base at J, leaving 5 bases unmatched. CDR3 bases: TGTGCCAGCAGCCCCCCGACAGGGTCCTACGAGCAGTACTTC. This translates into CASSPPTGSYEQYF.

This clone was counted a single time. The chain is built from TRBV2 and TRBJ2-3; D is undetermined. V shed 4 bases and J shed 5 bases, with 10 bases lying between them. The CDR3 spans 13 residues. Looked up from germline, CDR1 is SNHLY and CDR2 is FYNNEI. CDR3 amino acids: CASSGGGLDTQYF. CDR3 nucleotides: TGTGCCAGCAGTGGGGGTGGGCTAGATACGCAGTATTTT. Full variable domain (missing parts from reference TRBV2 and TRBJ2-3): EPEVTQTPSHQVTQMGQEVILRCVPISNHLYFYWYRQILGQKVEFLVSFYNNEISEKSEIFDDQFSVERPDGSNFTLKIRSTKLEDSAMYFCASSGGGLDTQYFGPGTRLTVL.

The V and J genes are TRBV28 and TRBJ1-1; D remains unclear. Germline loops: CDR1 MDHEN, CDR2 SYDVKM. V lost 1 base, J lost 9 bases, and 12 bases lay in between. This CDR3 region has 13 residues. The CDR3 spells CASSLFLSQKAFF. The CDR3, as DNA: TGTGCCAGCAGTTTATTTCTTTCCCAGAAAGCTTTCTTT. Based on the CDR3 plus reference TRBV28 and TRBJ1-1, the full variable domain is DVKVTQSSRYLVKRTGEKVFLECVQDMDHENMFWYRQDPGLGLRLIYFSYDVKMKEKGDIPEGYSVSREKKERFSLILESASTNQTSMYLCASSLFLSQKAFFGQGTRLTVV.

This chain uses TRBV21-1 with TRBJ2-7; TRBD2, as called in the table, went unchecked against the DNA. TRBV21-1 is tagged as a pseudogene. The CDR3 runs to 10 residues. CDR3 amino acids: CASSKLPQYF. The CDR3 DNA reads as TGTGCCAGCAGCAAACTTCCGCAGTACTTC.

This clone appeared a single time. The chain has TRBV11-3 and TRBJ2-1; the D is unclear. Germline assignment: CDR1 SGHNT and CDR2 YENEEA. Trimming pared 1 base from V and 2 bases from J, leaving 9 bases between. The CDR3 has 15 amino acids. Here the CDR3 DNA reads TGTGCCAGCAGCTTAGGTATTGCGGCCTACAATGAGCAGTTCTTC. Translation: CASSLGIAAYNEQFF.

This sequence joins TRBV5-1 and TRBJ2-2; D call uncertain. V was shortened by 3 bases and J by 0 bases, with 12 bases between the two germline ends. The CDR3 consists of 16 residues. Germline V gene lookup returns CDR1 SGHRS and CDR2 YFSETQ. CDR3 residues: CASSWTASANTGELFF. In DNA, the CDR3 is TGCGCCAGCAGCTGGACGGCCAGCGCGAACACCGGGGAGCTGTTTTTT.

This chain uses TRBV4-1 with TRBJ2-1; TRBD2 is a possible D gene (6 bases). The CDR3 is made up of 16 amino acids. Germline-derived CDR1 and CDR2 are MGHRA and YSYEKL. V was trimmed by 4 bases and J by 0 bases, leaving 13 bases between them. CDR3 protein: CASSLLLAFSYNEQFF. CDR3 sequence (DNA): TGCGCCAGCAGCCTCCTTCTAGCGTTCTCCTACAATGAGCAGTTCTTC.

The rearrangement uses TRBV4-2 and TRBJ2-7; D unclear. V was cut by 3 bases and J by 0 bases, with 12 bases left in between. Looked up from germline, CDR1 is LGHNA and CDR2 is YNFKEQ. CDR3 length: 15 residues. In nucleotides, the CDR3 is TGTGCCAGCAGCCAGAGTAGGTCCTACTCCTACGAGCAGTACTTC. This sequence encodes CASSQSRSYSYEQYF.